One and the same sample provided the 4 T cell receptor beta chains below, sequenced in a study of CD8 T cells in Susac syndrome. RNA in amounts of roughly 0.5 to 1 ug was reverse transcribed with random hexamers. MiXCR, applied by TCRdb to the immunoSEQ multiplex PCR reads, yields one record per CDR3 protein. The sample includes about 240,000 distinct CDR3 sequences, 90% to 96% of them seen just once. The sequenced sample was CD4+ T cells from PBMCs. Every receptor here comes from a human donor with Susac syndrome.

Written as DNA, the CDR3 is TGCAGCGCGAATGTAGATACGCAGTATTTT. This codes for CSANVDTQYF. This chain uses TRBV29-1 with TRBJ2-3; no definite D call. The ends were cut back, 7 bases at V and 5 bases at J, with 7 bases in the middle. Germline-derived CDR1 and CDR2 are SQVTM and ANQGSEA. This CDR3 is built from 10 residues.

The V and J genes are TRBV30 and TRBJ1-1; 9 nucleotides line up with TRBD1. V shed 1 base and J 3 bases; nucleotides not matched to a gene: 6. This CDR3 has 15 amino acids. Germline CDR1 and CDR2: GTSNPN and SVGIG (reference sequence). As DNA, the CDR3 is TGTGCCTGGAGTGCGAACAGGGGGCTCGACACTGAAGCTTTCTTT. It translates to CAWSANRGLDTEAFF.

CDR3 DNA: TGTGCCAGCAGTAATGCCGGGACAGGGGGCTACGAGCAGTACTTC. This gives the protein CASSNAGTGGYEQYF. The genes are TRBV6-5 and TRBJ2-7; TRBD1 matches at 11 bases. Germline V gene data show CDR1 as MNHEY and CDR2 as SVGAGI. The CDR3 is 15 residues long. J lost 3 bases, V lost 5 bases, and 6 bases had no gene match.

The DNA of the CDR3 is TGTGCCAGCAGCTTAGGGCAGGGGGCCTTGGGCACTGAAGCTTTCTTT. Its protein is CASSLGQGALGTEAFF. The V gene is TRBV11-2, the J gene TRBJ1-1, with 8 bases fitting TRBD1. The junction had 8 bases not matched to a gene; V was cut back by 1 base and J by 4 bases. There are 16 residues in the CDR3. Germline-derived CDR1 and CDR2 are SGHAT and FQNNGV.